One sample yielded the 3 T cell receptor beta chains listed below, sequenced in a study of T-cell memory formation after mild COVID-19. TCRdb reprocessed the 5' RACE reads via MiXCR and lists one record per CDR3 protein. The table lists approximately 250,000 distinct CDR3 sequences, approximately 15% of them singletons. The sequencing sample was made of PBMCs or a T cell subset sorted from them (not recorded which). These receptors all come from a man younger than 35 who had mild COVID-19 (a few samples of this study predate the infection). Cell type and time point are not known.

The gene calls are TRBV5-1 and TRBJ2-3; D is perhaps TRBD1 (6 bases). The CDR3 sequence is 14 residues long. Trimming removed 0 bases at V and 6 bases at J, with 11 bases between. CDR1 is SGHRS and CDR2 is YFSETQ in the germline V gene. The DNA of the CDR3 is TGCGCCAGCAGCTTGGGTAGGGGGAACGATACGCAGTATTTT. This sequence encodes CASSLGRGNDTQYF.

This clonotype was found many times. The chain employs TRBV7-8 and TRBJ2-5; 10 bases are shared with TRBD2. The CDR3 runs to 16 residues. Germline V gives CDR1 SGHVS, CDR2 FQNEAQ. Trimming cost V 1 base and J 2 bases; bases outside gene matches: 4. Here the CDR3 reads CASSLGLAGRQETQYF. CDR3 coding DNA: TGTGCCAGCAGCTTAGGACTAGCGGGCCGTCAAGAGACCCAGTACTTC.

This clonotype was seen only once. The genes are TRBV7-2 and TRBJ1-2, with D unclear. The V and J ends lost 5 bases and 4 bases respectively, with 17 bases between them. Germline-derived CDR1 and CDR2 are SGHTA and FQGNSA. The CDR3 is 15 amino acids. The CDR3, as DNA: TGTGCCAGCAGCCCGACCGGGTTTCCGGGCTATGGCTACACCTTC. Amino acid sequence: CASSPTGFPGYGYTF.